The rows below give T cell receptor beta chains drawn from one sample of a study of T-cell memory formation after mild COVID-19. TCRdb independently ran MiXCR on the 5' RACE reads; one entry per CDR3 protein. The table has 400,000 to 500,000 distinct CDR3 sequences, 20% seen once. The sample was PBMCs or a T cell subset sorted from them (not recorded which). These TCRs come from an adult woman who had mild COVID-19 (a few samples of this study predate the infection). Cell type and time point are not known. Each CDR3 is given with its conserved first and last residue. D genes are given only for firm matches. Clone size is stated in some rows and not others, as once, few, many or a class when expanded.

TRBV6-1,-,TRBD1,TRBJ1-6,TGTGCCAGCAGTCGGACCGGACAGGGGGGGTTTAATAATTCACCCCTCCACTTT,CASSRTGQGGFNNSPLHF
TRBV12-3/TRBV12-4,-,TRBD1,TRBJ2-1,TGTGCCAGCAGTTCTCTCGGGACAGGGCTGAATGAGCAGTTCTTC,CASSSLGTGLNEQFF
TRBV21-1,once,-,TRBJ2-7,TGTGCCAGCGGGCGGGAGAAGAGGTACTTC,CASGREKRYF
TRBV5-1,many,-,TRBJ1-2,TGCGCCAGCAGCTTGGAAGGGCAAGCGAATGGAAAGGGCTACACCTTC,CASSLEGQANGKGYTF
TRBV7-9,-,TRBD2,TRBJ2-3,TGTGCCAGCAGCTTAGTTTCCAGGGTTACTAGCGCTGCTCTCGTTTCGCAGTATTTT,CASSLVSRVTSAALVSQYF
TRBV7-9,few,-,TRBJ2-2,TGTGCCAGCAGCTTAGGGGACACCAGTCCCGGGGAGCTGTTTTTT,CASSLGDTSPGELFF
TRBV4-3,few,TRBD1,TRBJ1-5,TGCGCCAGCAGCCAGTACAGGGGCCAGCCCCAGCATTTT,CASSQYRGQPQHF
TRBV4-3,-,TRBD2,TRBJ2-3,TGCGCCAGCAGCCAAGAGCAACGGGAGGGCCTCACAGATACGCAGTATTTT,CASSQEQREGLTDTQYF
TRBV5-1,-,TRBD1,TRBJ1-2,TGCGCCAGCAGCTATGACAGGGCCTATGGCTACACCTTC,CASSYDRAYGYTF
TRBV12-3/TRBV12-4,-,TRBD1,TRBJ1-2,TGTGCCAGCAGTTCCACGGACAGGGCCTATGGCTACACCTTC,CASSSTDRAYGYTF
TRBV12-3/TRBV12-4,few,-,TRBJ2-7,TGTGCCAGCAGTACTGGTAGTAGAAGGCGCGAGCAGTACTTC,CASSTGSRRREQYF
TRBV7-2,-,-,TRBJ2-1,TGTGCCAGCAGCTTGGCGACAGTTGGTGAGCAGTTCTTC,CASSLATVGEQFF
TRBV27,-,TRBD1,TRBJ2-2,TGTGCCAGCAGGGTGACAGGGTTGAACACCGGGGAGCTGTTTTTT,CASRVTGLNTGELFF
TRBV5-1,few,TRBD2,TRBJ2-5,TGCGCCAGCAGCTGGGGGACTAGCGGGACCCAAGAGACCCAGTACTTC,CASSWGTSGTQETQYF
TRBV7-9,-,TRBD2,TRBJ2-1,TGTGCCAGCAGCTTAGTAGGCGGGAGTGTCAATGAGCAGTTCTTC,CASSLVGGSVNEQFF
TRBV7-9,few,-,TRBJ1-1,TGTGCCAGCAGCTCGCCCGGGACACCCGAAGCTTTCTTT,CASSSPGTPEAFF